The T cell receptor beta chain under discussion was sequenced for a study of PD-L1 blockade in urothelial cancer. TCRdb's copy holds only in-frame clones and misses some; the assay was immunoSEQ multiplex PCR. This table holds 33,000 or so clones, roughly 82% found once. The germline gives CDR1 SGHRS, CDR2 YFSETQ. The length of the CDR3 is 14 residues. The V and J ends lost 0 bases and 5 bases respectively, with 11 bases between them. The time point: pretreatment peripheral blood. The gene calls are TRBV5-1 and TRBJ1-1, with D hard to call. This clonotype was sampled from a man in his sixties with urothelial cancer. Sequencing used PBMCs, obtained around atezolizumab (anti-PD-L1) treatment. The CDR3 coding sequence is TGCGCCAGCAGCTTGGTAGCGATAGGGACTGAAGCTTTCTTT. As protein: CASSLVAIGTEAFF.